These 30 T cell receptor beta chains came from one sample sequenced in a study of T cells in narcolepsy. This table comes from immunoSEQ multiplex PCR, and its TCRdb copy is limited to in-frame clones, with some not included. The table shows around 31,000 clones, with around 86% occurring only once. Sequencing was carried out using CD45RA- memory CD4+ T cells from PBMCs. All receptors come from a human donor with narcolepsy.

Here the CDR3 DNA reads TGTGCCAGTAGTCTTCTGAGCGGGGGATCCGATACGCAGTATTTT. The encoded protein is CASSLLSGGSDTQYF. The rearrangement links TRBV19 to TRBJ2-3; TRBD2 matches 8 bases. The V segment lost 5 bases and the J segment 6 bases; nucleotides outside the gene matches: 10. The CDR3 loop spans 15 amino acids. Germline CDR1 is LNHDA and CDR2 is SQIVND (reference sequence).

V is TRBV9 and J is TRBJ2-3; 11 nucleotides align to TRBD2. CDR3 length: 16 residues. Per germline, CDR1 SGDLS and CDR2 YYNGEE. Trimming cost V 3 bases and J 4 bases; bases outside gene matches: 7. The CDR3 DNA sequence: TGTGCCAGCAGCGAGTTAGCGGGGGGGCCCCCAGATACGCAGTATTTT. Translation gives CASSELAGGPPDTQYF.

A remark on this clone: Relative to the germline gene, one junction end is altered; a read error may explain this. The genes are TRBV5-4 and TRBJ1-1, with D possibly TRBD1 on 6 matching bases. Looked up from germline, CDR1 is SGHNT and CDR2 is YYREEE (reference sequence). This CDR3 contains 14 residues. In DNA form, the CDR3 reads TGTGCCAGCAGTTTGGACAGAAAGAGCACTGAAGCTTTCTTT. Translating it yields CASSLDRKSTEAFF.

The CDR3 DNA sequence: TGTGCCACCAGCAGAGAGACCACGTATGGCTACACCTTC. Amino acid sequence: CATSRETTYGYTF. The V call is TRBV15, the J call TRBJ1-2; D remains ambiguous. V lost 0 bases and J 5 bases, leaving 7 bases between the germline ends. This CDR3 region has 13 residues. CDR1 and CDR2 (germline): LNHNV, YYDKDF (reference sequence).

The chain employs TRBV2 and TRBJ2-1, with D tentatively TRBD1 (5 bases). The CDR3 extends over 15 amino acids. Germline V gene lookup returns CDR1 SNHLY and CDR2 FYNNEI. Trimming cost V 6 bases and J 0 bases, with 12 bases left between them. CDR3 amino acids: CASRMDKFSYNEQFF. The CDR3 DNA reads as TGTGCCAGCAGAATGGACAAGTTCTCCTACAATGAGCAGTTCTTC.

The chain employs TRBV6-5 and TRBJ1-1; TRBD1 matches 8 bases. J lost 3 bases, V lost 4 bases, and 7 bases had no gene match. The germline V gene encodes CDR1 MNHEY and CDR2 SVGAGI. The CDR3 covers 15 residues. CDR3 in DNA: TGTGCCAGCAGTTTCATTGGACAGGGTGACACTGAAGCTTTCTTT. Translation: CASSFIGQGDTEAFF.

The chain carries TRBV11-2 and TRBJ2-7; TRBD2 matches at 14 bases. CDR1 and CDR2 from the germline V gene are SGHAT and FQNNGV. Trimming at V came to 5 bases and at J to 4 bases, leaving 4 bases not matched to a gene. The CDR3 has 15 residues. The CDR3 coding sequence is TGTGCCAGCAGCGCGGGACTAGCGGGAGTTTACGAGCAGTACTTC. It translates to CASSAGLAGVYEQYF.

Comments on this clone: This specimen includes other DNA sequences encoding the same CDR3. This sequence joins TRBV10-2 and TRBJ1-5; no definite D call. The CDR3 contains 14 residues. V gave up 0 bases and J gave up 4 bases, with 7 bases separating them. The germline V gene encodes CDR1 WSHSY and CDR2 SAAADI. In DNA form, the CDR3 reads TGCGCCAGCAGTGAGTCCGGGGTAAATCAGCCCCAGCATTTT. Translated, it gives CASSESGVNQPQHF.

This clone showed up just once. The V and J genes are TRBV10-3 and TRBJ2-1; 12 bases map to TRBD2. The CDR3 is made up of 15 amino acids. V gave up 6 bases and J gave up 7 bases; unmatched junction bases: 7. The germline CDR1 and CDR2 sequences are ENHRY and SYGVKD. The DNA for the CDR3 is TGTGCCATCAGGAATACTAGCGGGGGGAGGAATGAGCAGTTCTTC. The encoded protein is CAIRNTSGGRNEQFF.

V usage is TRBV6-5 and J usage is TRBJ1-5, with D uncertain. V lost 2 bases to trimming and J lost 6 bases, with 8 bases between them. Germline CDR1 reads MNHEY; CDR2 reads SVGAGI. The CDR3 sequence is 13 residues long. The CDR3 nucleotides are TGTGCCAGCAGTTACGAGAGGGTTCAGCCCCAGCATTTT. Translating it yields CASSYERVQPQHF.

The chain is built from TRBV19 and TRBJ2-7, with 8 bases that match TRBD1. This CDR3 comprises 14 residues. Germline V gene data show CDR1 as LNHDA and CDR2 as SQIVND (reference sequence). V lost 3 bases and J lost 3; bases outside the gene matches: 4. The CDR3 sequence is CASSMGQENYEQYF. The CDR3 coding sequence is TGTGCCAGTAGTATGGGACAGGAGAACTACGAGCAGTACTTC.

The chain couples TRBV5-1 to TRBJ2-1, with D possibly TRBD1 on 6 matching bases. The CDR3 consists of 15 residues. The germline V gene encodes CDR1 SGHRS and CDR2 YFSETQ. Trimming removed 4 bases from V and 2 bases from J, with 13 bases in between. CDR3 nucleotides: TGCGCCAGCAGCCCCGGGCAGGGGACCTACAATGAGCAGTTCTTC. The encoded protein is CASSPGQGTYNEQFF. The full variable domain, completed using reference TRBV5-1 and TRBJ2-1, is KAGVTQTPRYLIKTRGQQVTLSCSPISGHRSVSWYQQTPGQGLQFLFEYFSETQRNKGNFPGRFSGRQFSNSRSEMNVSTLELGDSALYLCASSPGQGTYNEQFFGPGTRLTVL.

A single count supports this clone. This chain connects TRBV6-5 to TRBJ2-3, with TRBD1 identical over 8 bases. This CDR3 contains 16 residues. The germline V gene encodes CDR1 MNHEY and CDR2 SVGAGI. V gave up 4 bases and J gave up 2 bases; unmatched junction bases: 8. CDR3 nucleotides: TGTGCCAGCAGTTCACAGGGGGGAGGATACACAGATACGCAGTATTTT. Encoded protein: CASSSQGGGYTDTQYF.

The genes are TRBV6-6 and TRBJ2-1; 10 nucleotides line up with TRBD2. The length of the CDR3 is 16 residues. Trimming took 4 bases from V and 5 from J; bases not matched to a gene: 8. Germline V gives CDR1 MNHNY, CDR2 SVGAGI (reference sequence). CDR3 in amino acids: CASSSTSGVVNNEQFF. CDR3 DNA sequence: TGTGCCAGCAGTTCCACTAGCGGGGTGGTTAACAATGAGCAGTTCTTC.

In its sample, this clone was seen a few times. The chain links TRBV5-1 to TRBJ1-2; a weak D match, TRBD1 (5 bases). V dropped 2 bases and J dropped 7 bases, with 15 bases sitting between them. CDR3 length equals 14 residues. Germline loops: CDR1 SGHRS, CDR2 YFSETQ. CDR3 region: CASSFLGVRGGYTF. The CDR3 DNA reads TGCGCCAGCAGCTTCTTAGGGGTGCGCGGTGGCTACACCTTC.

The chain recombines TRBV7-6 with TRBJ2-5, with a weak D call TRBD2 (6 bases). This CDR3 has 14 residues. Germline V gives CDR1 SGHVS, CDR2 FNYEAQ. V was clipped by 7 bases and J by 3 bases, with 15 bases between them. CDR3 sequence reads: CASTLAPAKETQYF. The CDR3 DNA follows: TGTGCCAGCACCCTAGCGCCCGCAAAAGAGACCCAGTACTTC.

The genes are TRBV5-1 and TRBJ1-1, with D maybe TRBD1 (5 bases). Germline V gives CDR1 SGHRS, CDR2 YFSETQ. CDR3 size: 12 residues. Trimming removed 4 bases at V and 3 bases at J, with 7 bases between. The CDR3: CASSLGDTEAFF. The CDR3 DNA reads as TGCGCCAGCAGCCTGGGGGACACTGAAGCTTTCTTT.

A word on this clone: Other nucleotide sequences in the sample specify the same CDR3. The V and J genes are TRBV19 and TRBJ1-2; 11 positions agree with TRBD1. With 1 base clipped from V and 5 bases from J, the junction kept 3 bases outside the gene matches. This CDR3 comprises 15 residues. Germline assignment: CDR1 LNHDA and CDR2 SQIVND (reference sequence). As DNA, the CDR3 is TGTGCCAGTAGTATAGCCGGGACAGGGGGTTATGGCTACACCTTC. Its translation is CASSIAGTGGYGYTF.

V is TRBV5-4 and J is TRBJ2-5; possible D gene TRBD2, 6 bases. V lost 2 bases and J lost 3, with 8 bases in between. The CDR3 runs 13 residues. Per the germline V gene, CDR1 is SGHNT and CDR2 is YYREEE (reference sequence). The chain's CDR3 is CASSFRGEETQYF. Here the CDR3 DNA reads TGTGCCAGCAGCTTCCGCGGGGAAGAGACCCAGTACTTC.

The rearrangement uses TRBV9 and TRBJ2-3; D unclear. CDR3 length: 16 amino acids. The ends were cut back, 4 bases at V and 0 bases at J, with 15 bases in the middle. Germline V lookup: CDR1 SGDLS, CDR2 YYNGEE. In DNA, the CDR3 is TGTGCCAGCAGCCCAGGACCAGACCCTAGCACAGATACGCAGTATTTT. This sequence encodes CASSPGPDPSTDTQYF. The variable domain in full, with the rest retrieved from reference TRBV9 and TRBJ2-3, is DSGVTQTPKHLITATGQRVTLRCSPRSGDLSVYWYQQSLDQGLQFLIQYYNGEERAKGNILERFSAQQFPDLHSELNLSSLELGDSALYFCASSPGPDPSTDTQYFGPGTRLTVL.

The chain carries TRBV7-3 and TRBJ2-2; D not resolved. The CDR3 covers 13 residues. Germline V gene sequence: CDR1 SGHTA, CDR2 FQGTGA. The V and J ends lost 5 bases and 6 bases respectively, with 10 bases between them. In nucleotides, the CDR3 is TGTGCCAGCAGCCCCAACTCCGCCGGGGAGCTGTTTTTT. Translating it yields CASSPNSAGELFF.

V usage is TRBV18 and J usage is TRBJ1-6, with 10 bases fitting TRBD1. There are 14 residues in the CDR3. With 5 bases clipped from V and 9 bases from J, the junction kept 4 bases outside the gene matches. Germline CDR1 and CDR2: KGHSH and LQKENI. The CDR3 bases are TGTGCCAGCTCAAGGGACAGGGGCGGTTCACCCCTCCACTTT. It yields the protein CASSRDRGGSPLHF.

The rearrangement joins TRBV10-1 to TRBJ1-3; the D is unclear. The germline V and J ends were trimmed by 6 bases and 1 base, with 10 bases remaining between them. Germline values: CDR1 WNHNN, CDR2 SYGVQD (reference sequence). This CDR3 comprises 14 residues. The CDR3 sequence: CASSKSGSGNTIYF. CDR3 DNA sequence: TGCGCCAGCAGCAAAAGTGGATCTGGAAACACCATATATTTT.

The V and J genes are TRBV6-1 and TRBJ1-5; D remains ambiguous. The ends were cut back, 6 bases at V and 0 bases at J, with 6 bases in the middle. CDR1 and CDR2 from the germline V gene are MNHNS and SASEGT. This CDR3 has 13 residues. The chain's CDR3 is CASRASSNQPQHF. The CDR3 DNA reads TGTGCCAGCAGGGCCTCTAGCAATCAGCCCCAGCATTTT.

The chain has TRBV5-1 and TRBJ2-3; D tentatively reads TRBD1 or TRBD2 (5 bases each). The CDR3 totals 17 residues. Germline V gives CDR1 SGHRS, CDR2 YFSETQ. The V end was cut by 0 bases, the J end by 1 base, with 15 bases between. CDR3 region: CASSLAPGAERTDTQYF. The CDR3 region has the DNA TGCGCCAGCAGCTTGGCGCCCGGGGCAGAGCGCACAGATACGCAGTATTTT.

This chain links TRBV21-1 with TRBJ1-5. TRBV21-1 is termed a pseudogene. This CDR3 region has 20 residues. The CDR3 spells CASSKVRTHDALCSNQPQHF. The CDR3 region has the DNA TGTGCCAGCAGCAAAGTGCGCACTCATGATGCACTGTGTAGCAATCAGCCCCAGCATTTT.

The chain joins TRBV7-9 to TRBJ1-1; 7 positions match TRBD1. J gave up 1 base and V 1 base, and 9 bases lay outside the gene matches. Germline V CDR1 and CDR2: SEHNR, FQNEAQ (reference sequence). This CDR3 region has 17 residues. CDR3 in DNA: TGTGCCAGCAGCTTAGGCGGGGAGGGGGCCCGGAACACTGAAGCTTTCTTT. This translates into CASSLGGEGARNTEAFF.

The V call is TRBV6-1, the J call TRBJ2-5; 14 bases align to TRBD2. Trimming at V came to 4 bases and at J to 11 bases, leaving 24 bases not matched to a gene. The CDR3 has 20 residues. CDR1 and CDR2 from the germline V gene are MNHNS and SASEGT. Here the CDR3 DNA reads TGTGCCAGCAGTGGGACAGAGACTAGCGGGGGGGCCGGAGCCGCTCGGGAGCAGTACTTC. Translation gives CASSGTETSGGAGAAREQYF.

This chain joins TRBV5-1 and TRBJ1-5; 7 bases are shared with TRBD1. The J segment lost 4 bases and the V segment lost 5 bases, leaving 6 bases of the junction unmatched. CDR3 length equals 14 residues. Germline V gene sequence: CDR1 SGHRS, CDR2 YFSETQ. Here the CDR3 DNA reads TGCGCCAGCAGTCTCACAGGGGAGAATCAGCCCCAGCATTTT. Protein: CASSLTGENQPQHF.

A single count supports this clone. V gene TRBV29-1 combines with J gene TRBJ2-3; D may be TRBD2 (6 bases). Germline V gene data show CDR1 as SQVTM and CDR2 as ANQGSEA. Trimming took off 0 bases at V and 2 bases at J, with 12 bases between the two ends. The CDR3 covers 15 residues. The chain's CDR3 is CSVEEGVADTDTQYF. CDR3 DNA: TGCAGCGTTGAAGAGGGAGTAGCGGACACAGATACGCAGTATTTT.